What follows is one T cell receptor (beta chain) and its context. Its target is unknown. For the second PCR, which ran for roughly 6 to 12 cycles, a sample-barcoded 5' primer and a J-beta primer mix were used. TCRdb used MiXCR to reprocess the 5' RACE reads, holding one entry per CDR3 protein. Of about 770,000 distinct CDR3 sequences listed, about 42% are singletons. These data originate in a study of blood T cells in healthy people across ages. Study results and limitations: For the donors, CMV status was unknown and possibly confounded expanded clonotype changes. Estimates of diversity drawn from one million T cells were considered underestimates.

This TCR came from a man in his 60s in good health. The sample consisted of blood.

The CDR3: CASSPRTGADQPQHF. The CDR3 DNA reads TGTGCCAGCTCACCCAGGACAGGCGCAGATCAGCCCCAGCATTTT. V usage is TRBV18 and J usage is TRBJ1-5; 7 bases align to TRBD1. The V segment lost 3 bases and the J segment 5 bases; nucleotides outside the gene matches: 7. CDR3 length: 15 residues. Germline lookup yields CDR1 KGHSH and CDR2 LQKENI.